Listed below are T cell receptor beta chains from one sample, sequenced in a study of T cells in localized non-small cell lung cancer. Assay: immunoSEQ multiplex PCR; the TCRdb copy retains only in-frame clones and omits some. The sample has 25,000 to 35,000 clones, 85% to 90% seen once; the top ten hold 2.5% to 3%. This specimen was peripheral blood, taken before any cancer treatment. The receptors shown here come from a female donor of 60 years or more with stage I lung adenocarcinoma. Each CDR3 is given with its conserved first and last residue. A D gene is named only where the DNA matches it firmly. For some rows the clone size is stated as once, few or many, or as a class when expanded; others skip it.

clone_size: NA; v_call: TRBV5-1; cdr3_length: 13; j_call: TRBJ2-2; d_call: NA; cdr3_aa: CASSGRNVGELFF; cdr3_nt: TGCGCCAGCAGCGGGAGGAATGTCGGGGAGCTGTTTTTT
clone_size: NA; v_call: TRBV21-1; cdr3_length: 14; j_call: TRBJ1-5; d_call: NA; cdr3_aa: CASSKDPIGQPQHF; cdr3_nt: TGTGCCAGCAGCAAAGACCCTATTGGTCAGCCCCAGCATTTT
clone_size: NA; v_call: TRBV5-1; cdr3_length: 15; j_call: TRBJ2-1; d_call: NA; cdr3_aa: CASSVTSSPYNEQFF; cdr3_nt: TGCGCCAGCAGTGTAACTAGCAGTCCCTACAATGAGCAGTTCTTC
clone_size: NA; v_call: TRBV18; cdr3_length: 15; j_call: TRBJ2-1; d_call: NA; cdr3_aa: CASSPPKGQSDEQFF; cdr3_nt: TGTGCCAGCTCACCACCCAAAGGGCAAAGCGATGAGCAGTTCTTC
clone_size: few; v_call: TRBV7-8; cdr3_length: 16; j_call: TRBJ1-1; d_call: NA; cdr3_aa: CASSLETRAMNTEAFF; cdr3_nt: TGTGCCAGCAGCTTAGAGACAAGAGCCATGAACACTGAAGCTTTCTTT
clone_size: NA; v_call: TRBV6-5; cdr3_length: 14; j_call: TRBJ1-4; d_call: TRBD1; cdr3_aa: CASSYAGQDEKLFF; cdr3_nt: TGTGCCAGCAGTTACGCGGGACAGGATGAAAAACTGTTTTTT
clone_size: NA; v_call: TRBV28; cdr3_length: 12; j_call: TRBJ1-1; d_call: NA; cdr3_aa: CASSLSGAEAFF; cdr3_nt: TGTGCCAGCAGTTTATCAGGGGCTGAAGCTTTCTTT
clone_size: NA; v_call: TRBV23-1; cdr3_length: 16; j_call: TRBJ2-7; d_call: NA; cdr3_aa: CASSPPRELVDVEQYF; cdr3_nt: TGCGCCAGCAGTCCTCCCAGGGAGTTGGTTGATGTCGAGCAGTACTTC
clone_size: NA; v_call: TRBV9; cdr3_length: 14; j_call: TRBJ1-4; d_call: NA; cdr3_aa: CASSVAGGNEKLFF; cdr3_nt: TGTGCCAGCAGCGTAGCTGGGGGTAATGAAAAACTGTTTTTT
clone_size: NA; v_call: TRBV6-5; cdr3_length: 16; j_call: TRBJ2-7; d_call: NA; cdr3_aa: CASSYSMPGDTYEQYF; cdr3_nt: TGTGCCAGCAGTTACTCGATGCCAGGGGACACCTACGAGCAGTACTTC
clone_size: NA; v_call: TRBV28; cdr3_length: 14; j_call: TRBJ1-5; d_call: NA; cdr3_aa: CASSEPGPNQPQHF; cdr3_nt: TGTGCCAGCAGTGAACCGGGGCCCAATCAGCCCCAGCATTTT
clone_size: NA; v_call: TRBV6-5; cdr3_length: 15; j_call: TRBJ1-2; d_call: TRBD1; cdr3_aa: CASREVAGTDYGYTF; cdr3_nt: TGTGCCAGCAGGGAGGTTGCCGGGACAGACTATGGCTACACCTTC
clone_size: NA; v_call: TRBV7-8; cdr3_length: 16; j_call: TRBJ2-1; d_call: NA; cdr3_aa: CASSFKSGLSYNEQFF; cdr3_nt: TGTGCCAGCAGCTTCAAATCGGGATTATCCTACAATGAGCAGTTCTTC
clone_size: NA; v_call: TRBV28; cdr3_length: 15; j_call: TRBJ2-5; d_call: TRBD2; cdr3_aa: CASRSLLGGGQTQYF; cdr3_nt: TGTGCCAGCAGGTCTCTGCTGGGCGGGGGGCAGACCCAGTACTTC
clone_size: once; v_call: TRBV7-3; cdr3_length: 14; j_call: TRBJ2-7; d_call: NA; cdr3_aa: CASSPDASSYEQYF; cdr3_nt: TGTGCCAGCAGCCCGGACGCGAGCTCCTACGAGCAGTACTTC
clone_size: few; v_call: TRBV11-2; cdr3_length: 14; j_call: TRBJ2-1; d_call: NA; cdr3_aa: CASSLVLSYNEQFF; cdr3_nt: TGTGCCAGCAGCTTGGTGCTTAGCTACAATGAGCAGTTCTTC
clone_size: NA; v_call: TRBV7-7; cdr3_length: 13; j_call: TRBJ2-5; d_call: NA; cdr3_aa: CASSPRQQETQYF; cdr3_nt: TGTGCCAGCAGCCCCCGACAGCAAGAGACCCAGTACTTC
clone_size: NA; v_call: TRBV6-5; cdr3_length: 15; j_call: TRBJ1-2; d_call: TRBD1; cdr3_aa: CASSYGQGASYGYTF; cdr3_nt: TGTGCCAGCAGTTACGGGCAGGGGGCGAGCTATGGCTACACCTTC
clone_size: NA; v_call: TRBV5-6; cdr3_length: 15; j_call: TRBJ2-1; d_call: TRBD1; cdr3_aa: CASRGQGRSYNEQFF; cdr3_nt: TGTGCCAGCAGGGGACAGGGACGCTCCTACAATGAGCAGTTCTTC
clone_size: NA; v_call: TRBV2; cdr3_length: 20; j_call: TRBJ2-1; d_call: NA; cdr3_aa: CASSTRRGVRGMGSYNEQFF; cdr3_nt: TGTGCCAGCAGTACCCGGAGGGGGGTGAGAGGGATGGGCTCCTACAATGAGCAGTTCTTC
clone_size: NA; v_call: TRBV19; cdr3_length: 14; j_call: TRBJ2-2; d_call: NA; cdr3_aa: CASREGMAPGELFF; cdr3_nt: TGTGCCAGTAGGGAGGGGATGGCCCCCGGGGAGCTGTTTTTT
clone_size: NA; v_call: TRBV7-2; cdr3_length: 14; j_call: TRBJ2-5; d_call: NA; cdr3_aa: CASSLGDYQETQYF; cdr3_nt: TGTGCCAGCAGCCTTGGGGACTACCAAGAGACCCAGTACTTC
clone_size: NA; v_call: TRBV5-4; cdr3_length: 14; j_call: TRBJ2-7; d_call: TRBD2; cdr3_aa: CASSLGREGYEQYF; cdr3_nt: TGTGCCAGCAGCTTGGGGCGGGAGGGCTACGAGCAGTACTTC
clone_size: few; v_call: TRBV19; cdr3_length: 13; j_call: TRBJ1-2; d_call: NA; cdr3_aa: CASSIGGGYGYTF; cdr3_nt: TGTGCCAGTAGTATCGGCGGAGGATATGGCTACACCTTC
clone_size: NA; v_call: TRBV5-4; cdr3_length: 16; j_call: TRBJ2-1; d_call: NA; cdr3_aa: CASSLYQGPQGNEQFF; cdr3_nt: TGTGCCAGCAGCTTGTATCAGGGCCCCCAGGGGAATGAGCAGTTCTTC
clone_size: NA; v_call: TRBV4-3; cdr3_length: 15; j_call: TRBJ1-2; d_call: NA; cdr3_aa: CASSQDRVGGSGYTF; cdr3_nt: TGCGCCAGCAGCCAAGATCGGGTAGGGGGTAGTGGCTACACCTTC
clone_size: NA; v_call: TRBV4-3; cdr3_length: 16; j_call: TRBJ1-3; d_call: NA; cdr3_aa: CASSQAARSSGNTIYF; cdr3_nt: TGCGCCAGCAGCCAAGCGGCGAGGAGCTCTGGAAACACCATATATTTT
clone_size: NA; v_call: TRBV7-9; cdr3_length: 15; j_call: TRBJ2-3; d_call: NA; cdr3_aa: CASSLSGAPGDTQYF; cdr3_nt: TGTGCCAGCAGCTTATCCGGGGCCCCGGGGGATACGCAGTATTTT
clone_size: NA; v_call: TRBV27; cdr3_length: 16; j_call: TRBJ2-7; d_call: TRBD1; cdr3_aa: CASSLRQGGFLYEQYF; cdr3_nt: TGTGCCAGCAGCCTAAGACAGGGTGGTTTTCTCTACGAGCAGTACTTC
clone_size: few; v_call: TRBV4-3; cdr3_length: 15; j_call: TRBJ2-1; d_call: NA; cdr3_aa: CASSQDRGSYNEQFF; cdr3_nt: TGCGCCAGCAGCCAAGATAGAGGGTCTTACAATGAGCAGTTCTTC
clone_size: NA; v_call: TRBV10-3; cdr3_length: 15; j_call: TRBJ1-1; d_call: NA; cdr3_aa: CAISESRGGVTEAFF; cdr3_nt: TGTGCCATCAGTGAGTCAAGGGGTGGGGTCACTGAAGCTTTCTTT
clone_size: few; v_call: TRBV7-2; cdr3_length: 15; j_call: TRBJ2-1; d_call: NA; cdr3_aa: CASSLQALSYNEQFF; cdr3_nt: TGTGCCAGCAGCTTACAAGCGCTTTCCTACAATGAGCAGTTCTTC
clone_size: NA; v_call: TRBV19; cdr3_length: 14; j_call: TRBJ1-5; d_call: NA; cdr3_aa: CASRPWGGNQPQHF; cdr3_nt: TGTGCCAGTAGGCCTTGGGGGGGCAATCAGCCCCAGCATTTT
clone_size: NA; v_call: TRBV27; cdr3_length: 15; j_call: TRBJ2-2; d_call: NA; cdr3_aa: CASSRDFANTGELFF; cdr3_nt: TGTGCCAGCAGCCGGGACTTCGCGAACACCGGGGAGCTGTTTTTT
clone_size: NA; v_call: TRBV14; cdr3_length: 16; j_call: TRBJ1-1; d_call: NA; cdr3_aa: CATRPQTAYGDTEAFF; cdr3_nt: TGTGCCACCAGACCCCAGACAGCTTATGGGGACACTGAAGCTTTCTTT
clone_size: NA; v_call: TRBV7-9; cdr3_length: 15; j_call: TRBJ2-3; d_call: TRBD2; cdr3_aa: CASSFGGSGTDTQYF; cdr3_nt: TGTGCCAGCAGCTTCGGGGGGTCGGGTACAGATACGCAGTATTTT
clone_size: NA; v_call: TRBV18; cdr3_length: 16; j_call: TRBJ2-7; d_call: TRBD2; cdr3_aa: CASSPQGTSGNYEQYF; cdr3_nt: TGTGCCAGCTCACCACAAGGGACTAGCGGAAACTACGAGCAGTACTTC
clone_size: NA; v_call: TRBV7-2; cdr3_length: 14; j_call: TRBJ1-1; d_call: NA; cdr3_aa: CASSLGWGHTEAFF; cdr3_nt: TGTGCCAGCAGCTTAGGTTGGGGGCACACTGAAGCTTTCTTT
clone_size: NA; v_call: TRBV5-1; cdr3_length: 17; j_call: TRBJ2-2; d_call: TRBD1; cdr3_aa: CASSYLTGTGSTGELFF; cdr3_nt: TGCGCCAGCAGCTACCTCACCGGGACAGGGTCCACCGGGGAGCTGTTTTTT
clone_size: NA; v_call: TRBV11-3; cdr3_length: 11; j_call: TRBJ2-6; d_call: NA; cdr3_aa: CASSGANVLTF; cdr3_nt: TGTGCCAGCTCTGGGGCCAACGTCCTGACTTTC
clone_size: NA; v_call: TRBV30; cdr3_length: 15; j_call: TRBJ1-1; d_call: NA; cdr3_aa: CAWSVRGGRNTEAFF; cdr3_nt: TGTGCCTGGAGTGTAAGGGGGGGCCGGAACACTGAAGCTTTCTTT
clone_size: NA; v_call: TRBV6-4; cdr3_length: 16; j_call: TRBJ2-3; d_call: NA; cdr3_aa: CASSDSRGGNTDTQYF; cdr3_nt: TGTGCCAGCAGTGACTCGAGGGGCGGAAACACAGATACGCAGTATTTT
clone_size: NA; v_call: TRBV19; cdr3_length: 14; j_call: TRBJ1-5; d_call: TRBD1; cdr3_aa: CASSGTGGNQPQHF; cdr3_nt: TGTGCCAGTAGTGGGACAGGGGGCAATCAGCCCCAGCATTTT
clone_size: NA; v_call: TRBV7-3; cdr3_length: 16; j_call: TRBJ1-3; d_call: NA; cdr3_aa: CASSLARANSGNTIYF; cdr3_nt: TGTGCCAGCAGCTTAGCGCGGGCTAACTCTGGAAACACCATATATTTT